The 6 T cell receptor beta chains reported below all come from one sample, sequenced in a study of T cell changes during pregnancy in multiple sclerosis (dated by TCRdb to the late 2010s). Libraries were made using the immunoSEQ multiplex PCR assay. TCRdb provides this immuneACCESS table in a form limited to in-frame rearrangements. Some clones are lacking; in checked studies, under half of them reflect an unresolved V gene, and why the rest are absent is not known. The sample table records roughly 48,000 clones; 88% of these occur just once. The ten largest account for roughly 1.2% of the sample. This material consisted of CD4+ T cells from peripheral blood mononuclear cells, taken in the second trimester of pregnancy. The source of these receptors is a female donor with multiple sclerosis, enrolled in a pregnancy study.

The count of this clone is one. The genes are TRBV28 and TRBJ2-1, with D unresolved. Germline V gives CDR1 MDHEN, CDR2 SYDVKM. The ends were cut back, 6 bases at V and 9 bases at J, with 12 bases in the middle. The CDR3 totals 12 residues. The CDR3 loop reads CASSINRGEQFF. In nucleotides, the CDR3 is TGTGCCAGCAGCATTAATAGAGGTGAGCAGTTCTTC.

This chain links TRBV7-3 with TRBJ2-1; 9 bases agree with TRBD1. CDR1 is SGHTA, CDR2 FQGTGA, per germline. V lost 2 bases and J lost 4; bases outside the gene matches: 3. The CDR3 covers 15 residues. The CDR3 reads CASSLWDREYNEQFF. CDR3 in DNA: TGTGCCAGCAGCTTATGGGACAGGGAATACAATGAGCAGTTCTTC.

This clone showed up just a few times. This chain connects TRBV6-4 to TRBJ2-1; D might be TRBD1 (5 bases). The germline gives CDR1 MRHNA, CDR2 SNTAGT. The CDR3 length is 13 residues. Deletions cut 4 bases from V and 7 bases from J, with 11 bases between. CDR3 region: CASSGQRSNEQFF. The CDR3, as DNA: TGTGCCAGCAGTGGACAGCGATCAAATGAGCAGTTCTTC.

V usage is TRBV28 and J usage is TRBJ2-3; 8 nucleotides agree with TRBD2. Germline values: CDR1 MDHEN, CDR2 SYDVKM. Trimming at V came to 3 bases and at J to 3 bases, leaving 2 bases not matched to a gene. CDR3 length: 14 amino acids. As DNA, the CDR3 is TGTGCCAGCAGTTTTGAGCGGGAGACAGATACGCAGTATTTT. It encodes CASSFERETDTQYF.

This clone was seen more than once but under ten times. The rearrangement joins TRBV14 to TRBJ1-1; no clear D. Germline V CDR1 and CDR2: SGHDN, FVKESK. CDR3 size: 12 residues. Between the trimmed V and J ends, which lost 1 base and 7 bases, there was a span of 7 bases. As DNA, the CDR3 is TGTGCCAGCAGCCAAGCTGAGGATGAAGCTTTCTTT. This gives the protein CASSQAEDEAFF.

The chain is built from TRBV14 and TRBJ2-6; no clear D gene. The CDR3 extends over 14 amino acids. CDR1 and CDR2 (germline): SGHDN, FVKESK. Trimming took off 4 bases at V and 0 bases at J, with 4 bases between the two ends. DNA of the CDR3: TGTGCCAGCAGCCCCCTCTCTGGGGCCAACGTCCTGACTTTC. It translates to CASSPLSGANVLTF.